Below, 32 T cell receptor beta chains from the same sample are listed, as sequenced in a study of blood T cell repertoires in COVID-19. Measured with immunoSEQ multiplex PCR; TCRdb has only the in-frame clones, and not every one. The sample consists of roughly 380,000 clones, 89% of them appearing once. Sequencing was performed on peripheral blood. These receptor sequences come from a woman in her forties with COVID-19, enrolled during active disease.

V and J are TRBV9 and TRBJ1-6, with 7 positions matching TRBD1. This CDR3 is 14 amino acids long. V lost 4 bases, J lost 9 bases, and 7 bases stayed unmatched. Germline V gene sequence: CDR1 SGDLS, CDR2 YYNGEE. The CDR3 sequence: CASSLGTDFSPLHF. The CDR3, as DNA: TGTGCCAGCAGCCTCGGGACAGATTTTTCACCCCTCCACTTT.

This CDR3 is CASSHRTSDGYTF. The CDR3 DNA sequence: TGTGCCAGCAGCCATCGGACATCCGATGGCTACACCTTC. The chain employs TRBV3-1 (or the pseudogene TRBV3-2) and TRBJ1-2, with D possibly being TRBD1 (5 bases). This CDR3 comprises 13 residues. Per germline, CDR1 LGHDT and CDR2 YNNKEL (reference sequence). V was pared by 3 bases and J by 6 bases, with 11 bases between.

This chain links TRBV6-6 with TRBJ2-3; TRBD2 aligns across 8 bases. The germline V gene encodes CDR1 MNHNY and CDR2 SVGAGI (reference sequence). V was pared by 1 base and J by 1 base, with 4 bases of the junction left unmatched. The CDR3 has 16 residues. The CDR3, as DNA: TGTGCCAGCAGTTACTTGGGGACTAGAGGCACAGATACGCAGTATTTT. It codes for CASSYLGTRGTDTQYF.

Worth noting for this clone: The junction differs from germline at one of its ends, possibly a read error. This rearrangement joins TRBV27 to TRBJ1-4, with TRBD1 as a possible D gene (5 bases). Germline CDR1 reads MNHEY; CDR2 reads SMNVEV (reference sequence). This CDR3 is built from 14 residues. CDR3 sequence: CASAGGSTSEKLFF. The CDR3 region has the DNA TGTGCCAGCGCTGGGGGGTCAACTAGTGAAAAACTGTTTTTT. Full variable domain (missing parts from reference TRBV27 and TRBJ1-4): EAQVTQNPRYLITVTGKKLTVTCSQNMNHEYMSWYRQDPGLGLRQIYYSMNVEVTDKGDVPEGYKVSRKEKRNFPLILESPSPNQTSLYFCASAGGSTSEKLFFGSGTQLSVL.

The chain carries TRBV14 and TRBJ1-2; D ambiguous. The germline V and J ends were trimmed by 3 bases and 8 bases, with 10 bases remaining between them. The CDR3 spans 12 residues. Germline lookup yields CDR1 SGHDN and CDR2 FVKESK. The CDR3: CASSHSAGGYTF. CDR3 bases: TGTGCCAGCAGCCACAGCGCCGGCGGCTACACCTTC.

The rearrangement joins TRBV2 to TRBJ1-1, with D uncertain. The CDR3 length is 15 residues. Germline lookup yields CDR1 SNHLY and CDR2 FYNNEI. Trimming took off 3 bases at V and 4 bases at J, with 15 bases between the two ends. This CDR3 reads CASSDSGWVSTEAFF. The DNA for the CDR3 is TGTGCCAGCAGTGATTCGGGGTGGGTTTCCACTGAAGCTTTCTTT.

The V call is TRBV2, the J call TRBJ2-7, with TRBD1 as a possible D gene (5 bases). Trimming removed 7 bases from V and 2 bases from J, with 12 bases in between. Per the germline V gene, CDR1 is SNHLY and CDR2 is FYNNEI. There are 13 residues in the CDR3. The CDR3 is CASIHRSTYEQYF. CDR3 coding DNA: TGTGCCAGCATCCACAGGTCAACCTACGAGCAGTACTTC.

This rearrangement joins TRBV28 to TRBJ1-2; 7 nucleotides align to TRBD1. The germline V gene encodes CDR1 MDHEN and CDR2 SYDVKM. This CDR3 contains 15 residues. The trim removed 5 bases at V and 7 bases at J, leaving 13 bases unmatched. The CDR3 coding sequence is TGTGCCAGCAGTATCGAACAGGGGATAAGGACTGGCTACACCTTC. Amino acids: CASSIEQGIRTGYTF.

This chain joins TRBV6-5 and TRBJ2-7; 7 nucleotides match TRBD1. This CDR3 contains 13 residues. Germline V gene data show CDR1 as MNHEY and CDR2 as SVGAGI. Trimming removed 1 base from V and 5 bases from J; junction bases left unmatched: 2. This chain's CDR3 is CASSYFDRDEQYF. DNA of the CDR3: TGTGCCAGCAGTTACTTTGACAGGGACGAGCAGTACTTC.

The chain recombines TRBV4-2 with TRBJ2-1; 13 bases match TRBD2. Trimming at V came to 4 bases and at J to 8 bases, leaving 5 bases not matched to a gene. This CDR3 is built from 15 residues. Germline CDR1 and CDR2: LGHNA and YNFKEQ. Here the CDR3 reads CASSPRLAGGDEQFF. The CDR3 nucleotides are TGTGCCAGCAGCCCCAGACTAGCGGGAGGCGATGAGCAGTTCTTC.

The CDR3 is CASSSTGLNSPLHF. As DNA, the CDR3 is TGTGCCAGCAGTTCGACAGGGCTGAATTCACCCCTCCACTTT. This sequence joins TRBV6-2 or TRBV6-3 and TRBJ1-6; TRBD1 agrees at 7 bases. Germline V gives CDR1 MNHEY, CDR2 SVGEGT. This CDR3 contains 14 residues. V trimming: 4 bases; J trimming: 7 bases; junction bases outside the gene matches: 4.

This clone appeared once. This chain uses TRBV14 with TRBJ1-1; D unclear. The CDR3 extends over 13 amino acids. Germline loops: CDR1 SGHDN, CDR2 FVKESK. V dropped 4 bases and J dropped 1 base, with 7 bases sitting between them. CDR3 DNA sequence: TGTGCCAGCAGCCCCGGTTGGAACACTGAAGCTTTCTTT. As protein: CASSPGWNTEAFF.

The chain carries TRBV6-4 and TRBJ2-1, with D unresolved. The V gene lost 8 bases and the J gene lost 4 bases, with 21 bases spanning the gap. The CDR3 spans 16 residues. The germline V gene encodes CDR1 MRHNA and CDR2 SNTAGT. The CDR3 here is CASVDFVTFGYNEQFF. The DNA of the CDR3 is TGTGCCAGCGTAGACTTTGTTACCTTTGGGTACAATGAGCAGTTCTTC.

V usage is TRBV3-1 (or the pseudogene TRBV3-2) and J usage is TRBJ1-5, with 7 nucleotides matching TRBD1. This CDR3 contains 14 residues. The germline V gene encodes CDR1 LGHDT and CDR2 YNNKEL (reference sequence). The ends lost 2 bases at V and 7 bases at J; junction bases unmatched: 5. DNA for the CDR3: TGTGCCAGCAGCCAATGGCAGGGGGAACAGCCCCAGCATTTT. Translation gives CASSQWQGEQPQHF.

The chain has TRBV27 and TRBJ2-5, with 13 positions matching TRBD2. The CDR3 contains 14 residues. The germline V gene has CDR1 MNHEY and CDR2 SMNVEV (reference sequence). J was trimmed by 5 bases and V by 6 bases; bases with no gene match: 3. CDR3 bases: TGTGCCAGCAGCTGGACTAGCGGGAGTGAGACCCAGTACTTC. Translated, it gives CASSWTSGSETQYF.

CDR3 in DNA: TGTGCCAGCAGCTCCTACGGACAGAGGGATGGCTACACCTTC. This codes for CASSSYGQRDGYTF. This chain uses TRBV7-2 with TRBJ1-2; D might be TRBD1 (6 bases). V was shortened by 4 bases and J by 6 bases, with 15 bases between the two germline ends. This CDR3 is built from 14 residues. Germline values: CDR1 SGHTA, CDR2 FQGNSA. Full variable domain (missing parts from reference TRBV7-2 and TRBJ1-2): GAGVSQSPSNKVTEKGKDVELRCDPISGHTALYWYRQSLGQGLEFLIYFQGNSAPDKSGLPSDRFSAERTGGSVSTLTIQRTQQEDSAVYLCASSSYGQRDGYTFGSGTRLTVV.

There are a few counts of this clone. V usage is TRBV4-2 and J usage is TRBJ1-5; D might be TRBD1 (6 bases). Trimming removed 0 bases from V and 11 bases from J, with 20 bases in between. CDR3 length equals 16 residues. Germline V gene lookup returns CDR1 LGHNA and CDR2 YNFKEQ. The CDR3 region has the DNA TGTGCCAGCAGCCAAGATCTAGACAGGCCGCATCCGGCCCAGCATTTT. Translation gives CASSQDLDRPHPAQHF.

The chain couples TRBV19 to TRBJ1-4; 10 positions match TRBD1. The CDR3 contains 16 residues. The junction had 7 bases not matched to a gene; V was cut back by 9 bases and J by 0 bases. Germline lookup yields CDR1 LNHDA and CDR2 SQIVND (reference sequence). This CDR3 reads CASSTGGSATNEKLFF. CDR3 nucleotides: TGTGCCAGCTCGACAGGGGGCTCTGCAACTAATGAAAAACTGTTTTTT.

The chain joins TRBV28 to TRBJ2-7, with TRBD1 matching 7 bases. Germline CDR1 and CDR2: MDHEN and SYDVKM. This CDR3 contains 15 residues. V shed 7 bases and J 4 bases; nucleotides not matched to a gene: 13. The CDR3 loop is CASIKPGTATYEQYF. Here the CDR3 DNA reads TGTGCCAGCATTAAACCCGGGACAGCAACGTACGAGCAGTACTTC. The variable domain in full, completed from reference TRBV28 and TRBJ2-7, reads DVKVTQSSRYLVKRTGEKVFLECVQDMDHENMFWYRQDPGLGLRLIYFSYDVKMKEKGDIPEGYSVSREKKERFSLILESASTNQTSMYLCASIKPGTATYEQYFGPGTRLTVT.

The V gene is TRBV7-2, the J gene TRBJ1-2; 7 bases line up with TRBD1. CDR3 length: 14 amino acids. The junction had 7 bases not matched to a gene; V was cut back by 1 base and J by 8 bases. Germline V lookup: CDR1 SGHTA, CDR2 FQGNSA. This CDR3 reads CASSLEGAPWGYTF. The CDR3 region has the DNA TGTGCCAGCAGCTTAGAGGGGGCCCCCTGGGGCTACACCTTC.

The chain is built from TRBV6-5 and TRBJ2-1; TRBD2 matches at 7 bases. The CDR3 extends over 16 amino acids. With 2 bases clipped from V and 4 bases from J, the junction kept 8 bases outside the gene matches. Germline V lookup: CDR1 MNHEY, CDR2 SVGAGI. This CDR3 is CASSYDVAGLYNEQFF. CDR3 in DNA: TGTGCCAGCAGTTACGATGTAGCGGGCCTTTACAATGAGCAGTTCTTC.

The V call is TRBV6-6, the J call TRBJ1-3; 7 bases match TRBD1. In germline, CDR1 is MNHNY, CDR2 SVGAGI (reference sequence). This CDR3 has 16 residues. V was clipped by 6 bases and J by 0 bases; unmatched bases: 8. The CDR3 loop is CASSGGQRHSGNTIYF. Written as DNA, the CDR3 is TGTGCCAGCAGCGGGGGACAGCGGCACTCTGGAAACACCATATATTTT.

This chain links TRBV28 with TRBJ2-2; perhaps TRBD2 as D (5 bases). V shed 3 bases and J shed 3 bases, with 8 bases lying between them. The CDR3 consists of 14 residues. The germline gives CDR1 MDHEN, CDR2 SYDVKM. DNA for the CDR3: TGTGCCAGCAGTTTCGGACTGCACACCGGGGAGCTGTTTTTT. Its translation is CASSFGLHTGELFF. Supplemented by reference TRBV28 and TRBJ2-2, the full variable domain reads DVKVTQSSRYLVKRTGEKVFLECVQDMDHENMFWYRQDPGLGLRLIYFSYDVKMKEKGDIPEGYSVSREKKERFSLILESASTNQTSMYLCASSFGLHTGELFFGEGSRLTVL.

V gene TRBV14 combines with J gene TRBJ1-2; D might be TRBD1 (5 bases). CDR3 length: 14 amino acids. Trimming shortened V by 1 base and J by 5 bases, and 11 bases separated the two germline ends. Germline V gene lookup returns CDR1 SGHDN and CDR2 FVKESK. CDR3 loop: CASSQAGGFYGYTF. The CDR3 DNA sequence: TGTGCCAGCAGCCAAGCCGGGGGGTTTTATGGCTACACCTTC. The complete variable domain, with remaining parts taken from reference TRBV14 and TRBJ1-2, reads EAGVTQFPSHSVIEKGQTVTLRCDPISGHDNLYWYRRVMGKEIKFLLHFVKESKQDESGMPNNRFLAERTGGTYSTLKVQPAELEDSGVYFCASSQAGGFYGYTFGSGTRLTVV.

This clone was found a few times. This sequence joins TRBV19 and TRBJ1-5; 11 bases line up with TRBD1. There are 18 residues in the CDR3. Trimming at V came to 10 bases and at J to 6 bases, leaving 20 bases not matched to a gene. Germline V gene sequence: CDR1 LNHDA, CDR2 SQIVND (reference sequence). CDR3: CATTPLLRGTGGGQPQHF. As DNA, the CDR3 is TGTGCCACCACACCACTACTCAGGGGGACAGGGGGAGGTCAGCCCCAGCATTTT.

The chain employs TRBV29-1 and TRBJ1-1, with D perhaps TRBD1 (5 bases). V was trimmed by 6 bases and J by 4 bases, leaving 12 bases between them. Germline V gene lookup returns CDR1 SQVTM and CDR2 ANQGSEA. The length of the CDR3 is 12 residues. The CDR3 is CSVLGGGTEAFF. The CDR3 DNA reads as TGCAGCGTCCTCGGCGGGGGCACTGAAGCTTTCTTT. The entire variable domain, with the rest obtained from reference TRBV29-1 and TRBJ1-1, is as follows: SAVISQKPSRDICQRGTSLTIQCQVDSQVTMMFWYRQQPGQSLTLIATANQGSEATYESGFVIDKFPISRPNLTFSTLTVSNMSPEDSSIYLCSVLGGGTEAFFGQGTRLTVV.

The rearrangement uses TRBV3-1 (or the pseudogene TRBV3-2) and TRBJ2-1; TRBD2 might be the D (5 bases). V was clipped by 1 base and J by 4 bases, with 8 bases between them. There are 14 residues in the CDR3. The germline V gene encodes CDR1 LGHDT and CDR2 YNNKEL (reference sequence). The CDR3 here is CASSQGQRYNEQFF. DNA for the CDR3: TGTGCCAGCAGCCAAGGCCAGCGGTACAATGAGCAGTTCTTC.

This rearrangement joins TRBV12-3 or TRBV12-4 to TRBJ1-1; TRBD1 is a possible D gene (6 bases). V gave up 7 bases and J gave up 10 bases, with 19 bases separating them. The CDR3 contains 13 residues. The CDR3 coding sequence is TGTGCCAGCACCGTTCATATGGACAGTCGAGCTTTCTTT. Residues: CASTVHMDSRAFF.

The V and J genes are TRBV4-1 and TRBJ2-7; possibly TRBD2 for D (6 bases). This CDR3 has 14 residues. The germline gives CDR1 MGHRA, CDR2 YSYEKL. Trimming took 2 bases from V and 4 from J, leaving 12 bases between them. The DNA for the CDR3 is TGCGCCAGCAGCCAACGGGACTGGGCTTACGAGCAGTACTTC. Amino acid sequence: CASSQRDWAYEQYF.

This rearrangement joins TRBV7-9 to TRBJ1-2, with D hard to call. V was pared by 2 bases and J by 4 bases, with 8 bases between. This CDR3 is built from 13 residues. Germline CDR1 reads SEHNR; CDR2 reads FQNEAQ (reference sequence). Here the CDR3 reads CASSLMAVYGYTF. In nucleotides, the CDR3 is TGTGCCAGCAGCTTAATGGCAGTCTATGGCTACACCTTC.

V is TRBV4-3 and J is TRBJ2-1; TRBD2 matches 10 bases. CDR3 length: 15 amino acids. The V and J ends lost 0 bases and 8 bases, in that order; junction bases with no gene match: 4. Looked up from germline, CDR1 is LGHNA and CDR2 is YSLEER. The CDR3 reads CASSQDQRGGHEQFF. The CDR3 bases are TGCGCCAGCAGCCAAGATCAGCGGGGGGGGCATGAGCAGTTCTTC.

This clone was seen just once. V is TRBV7-6 and J is TRBJ2-7, with 8 bases lining up with TRBD2. The CDR3 spans 17 residues. Looked up from germline, CDR1 is SGHVS and CDR2 is FNYEAQ. V lost 5 bases to trimming and J lost 1 base; unmatched junction nucleotides: 13. The chain's CDR3 is CASSVGPGGRTSYEQYF. Here the CDR3 DNA reads TGTGCCAGCAGCGTGGGACCGGGAGGGCGGACTTCCTACGAGCAGTACTTC.